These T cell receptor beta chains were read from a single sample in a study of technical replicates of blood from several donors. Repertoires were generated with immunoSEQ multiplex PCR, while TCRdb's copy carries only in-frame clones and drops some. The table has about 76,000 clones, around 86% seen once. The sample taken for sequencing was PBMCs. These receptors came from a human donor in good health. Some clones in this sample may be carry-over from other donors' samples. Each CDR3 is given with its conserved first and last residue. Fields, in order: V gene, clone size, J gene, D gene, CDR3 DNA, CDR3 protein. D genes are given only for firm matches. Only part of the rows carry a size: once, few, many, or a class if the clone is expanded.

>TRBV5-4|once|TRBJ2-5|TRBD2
TGTGCCAGCAGCGGCGGGAGGTTCTCCCAAGAGACCCAGTACTTC
CASSGGRFSQETQYF
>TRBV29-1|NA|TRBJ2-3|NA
TGCAGCGTGTTAGCTAGCACAGATACGCAGTATTTT
CSVLASTDTQYF
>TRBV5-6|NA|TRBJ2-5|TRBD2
TGTGCCAGCAGCCGAACATACACTAGCGGGGGAATGGAGACCCAGTACTTC
CASSRTYTSGGMETQYF
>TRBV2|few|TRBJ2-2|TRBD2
TGTGCCAGCAGCGCGCCTACTAGCGGGAGCTCCACCGGGGAGCTGTTTTTT
CASSAPTSGSSTGELFF
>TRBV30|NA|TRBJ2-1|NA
TGTGCCTGGACTAGCGGAAGGGGGATGGAAGAGCAGTTCTTC
CAWTSGRGMEEQFF
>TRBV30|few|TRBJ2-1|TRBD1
TGTGCCTGGAGTGTACAGGGGCATGAGCAGTTCTTC
CAWSVQGHEQFF
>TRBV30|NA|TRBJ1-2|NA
TGTGCCTGGACAGTTAACTATGGCTACACCTTC
CAWTVNYGYTF
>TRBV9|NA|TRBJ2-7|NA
TGTGCCAGCAGCCCGGACAGCTACGAGCAGTACTTC
CASSPDSYEQYF
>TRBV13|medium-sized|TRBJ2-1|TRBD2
TGTGCCAGCAGCTTAGAGGGAGGGGACTACAATGAGCAGTTCTTC
CASSLEGGDYNEQFF
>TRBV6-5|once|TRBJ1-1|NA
TGTGCCAGCAGGGGCCTCGCCGAAGCTTTCTTT
CASRGLAEAFF
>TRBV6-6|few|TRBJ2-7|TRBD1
TGTGCCAGCAGTTACGGGACAGGGGGTTACGAGCAGTACTTC
CASSYGTGGYEQYF
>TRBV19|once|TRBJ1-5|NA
TGTGCCAGTAGTATGTGGGGGCCATTCGGCAATCAGCCCCAGCATTTT
CASSMWGPFGNQPQHF
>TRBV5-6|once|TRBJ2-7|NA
TGTGCCAGCAGCTTGGAGCATTACGAGCAGTACTTC
CASSLEHYEQYF
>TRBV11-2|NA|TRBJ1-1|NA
TGTGCCAGCAGCTTAGATGACAGCCTGAACACTGAAGCTTTCTTT
CASSLDDSLNTEAFF
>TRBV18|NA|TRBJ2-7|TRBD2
TGTGCCAGCTCGCTAGCGGGAGGGCCCTACGAGCAGTACTTC
CASSLAGGPYEQYF
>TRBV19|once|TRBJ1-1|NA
TGTGCCAGTAGTATACATGCAGGGAAGCGATCGCCTGAAGCTTTCTTT
CASSIHAGKRSPEAFF
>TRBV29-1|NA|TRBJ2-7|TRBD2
TGCAGCATCAGCGGGGGGCTTTCCTACGAGCAGTACTTC
CSISGGLSYEQYF
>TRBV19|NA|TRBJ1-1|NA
TGTGCCAGTAGTATAGAAGCGGGGGCCAACACTGAAGCTTTCTTT
CASSIEAGANTEAFF
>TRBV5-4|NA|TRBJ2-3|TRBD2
TGTGCCAGCAGCTTGCGACTAGCGGGGGGCACAGATACGCAGTATTTT
CASSLRLAGGTDTQYF
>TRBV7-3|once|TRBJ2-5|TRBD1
TGTGCCAGCAGCCCACAGGGGAGCCTCGGGGAGACCCAGTACTTC
CASSPQGSLGETQYF
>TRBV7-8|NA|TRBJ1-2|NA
TGTGCCAGCAGCTTAGCGGGGCTAAGGGATGGCTACACCTTC
CASSLAGLRDGYTF
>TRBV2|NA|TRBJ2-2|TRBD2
TGTGCCAGCAGTGATTCGACTAGCGGGGGGACCGGGGAGCTGTTTTTT
CASSDSTSGGTGELFF
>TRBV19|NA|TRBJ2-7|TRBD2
TGTGCCAGTAGTTATCGGACTAGCGGGAGCTACGAGCAGTACTTC
CASSYRTSGSYEQYF
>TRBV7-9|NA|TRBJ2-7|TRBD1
TGTGCCAGCAGCGACGCCTCAGGGGGTACTTACGAGCAGTACTTC
CASSDASGGTYEQYF
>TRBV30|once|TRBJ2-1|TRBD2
TGTGCCTGGAGGTCCTGGGGACTAGCGGGATCTTACAATGAGCAGTTCTTC
CAWRSWGLAGSYNEQFF
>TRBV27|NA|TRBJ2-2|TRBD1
TGTGCCAGCAGAAAACCTCCCGGGACAGGGAACACCGGGGAGCTGTTTTTT
CASRKPPGTGNTGELFF
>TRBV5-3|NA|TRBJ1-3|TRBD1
TGTGCCAGAAACTCCCGGACAGGTAGTCGAAACACCATATATTTT
CARNSRTGSRNTIYF
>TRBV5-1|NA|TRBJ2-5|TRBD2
TGCGCCAGCAGGGGGAGGGTAGTCCAAGAGACCCAGTACTTC
CASRGRVVQETQYF
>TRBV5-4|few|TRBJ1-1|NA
TGTGCCAGCAGCTTGAATCGGCAGGGCATCGCTTTCTTT
CASSLNRQGIAFF
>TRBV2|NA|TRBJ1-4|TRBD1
TGTGCCAGCAGGCGAGGGACAGGGGGACGTGAAAAACTGTTTTTT
CASRRGTGGREKLFF
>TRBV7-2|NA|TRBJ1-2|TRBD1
TGTGCCAGCAACCTTGGGACAGGGACATCTAACTATGGCTACACCTTC
CASNLGTGTSNYGYTF
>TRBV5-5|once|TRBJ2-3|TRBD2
TGTGCCAGCAGCTTGGGGGGACTAGCGGGGCTCACAGATACGCAGTATTTT
CASSLGGLAGLTDTQYF
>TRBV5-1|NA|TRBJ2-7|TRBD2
TGCGCCAGCAGCCGTCTTAGCGGGACTGACGAGCAGTACTTC
CASSRLSGTDEQYF
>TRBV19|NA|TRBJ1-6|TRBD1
TGTGCCAGTACAAGGACAGGGCTTTCACCCCTCCACTTT
CASTRTGLSPLHF
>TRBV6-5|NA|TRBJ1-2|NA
TGTGCCAGCAGCCTGATAGGGAGAGGCTACACCTTC
CASSLIGRGYTF
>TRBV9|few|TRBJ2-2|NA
TGTGCCAGCACGGCGGGGCCGTTCGGGGAGCTGTTTTTT
CASTAGPFGELFF
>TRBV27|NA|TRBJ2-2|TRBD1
TGTGCCAGCAGTTTCGTGGACAGGGTAACCGGGGAGCTGTTTTTT
CASSFVDRVTGELFF
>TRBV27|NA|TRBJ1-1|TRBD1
TGTGCCAGCAGTTTAATCGGGACAGGGTTGATGAACACTGAAGCTTTCTTT
CASSLIGTGLMNTEAFF
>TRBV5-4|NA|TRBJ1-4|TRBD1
TGTGCCAGCAGCTTGCTTGAGACAGGGAATGAAAAACTGTTTTTT
CASSLLETGNEKLFF
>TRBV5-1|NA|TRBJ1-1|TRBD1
TGCGCCAGCAGCCAGGGGGCAGGGGGCACTGAAGCTTTCTTT
CASSQGAGGTEAFF
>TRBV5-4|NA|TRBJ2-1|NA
TGTGCCAGCAGCCCCGGGGCCCGGGAGCATTACAATGAGCAGTTCTTC
CASSPGAREHYNEQFF
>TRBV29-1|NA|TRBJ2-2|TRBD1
TGCAGCGTTCCGACCGGGACAGGGGACACCGGGGAGCTGTTTTTT
CSVPTGTGDTGELFF